The clone carrying this T cell receptor beta chain was seen just once. The entry originates in a study of CD8 T cells in Susac syndrome. The sequenced target, TCR beta, came from blood CD8+ and CD4+ T cells. Each multiple sclerosis control was a treatment-naive patient with relapsing-remitting disease that was either stable or active. FACS was used to enrich TEMRA cells, whereas the CD8+ and CD4+ T cells were obtained by negative isolation. RNA was extracted with the RNeasy kit, and a quantity of roughly 0.5 to 1 ug was reverse transcribed using random hexamers. It was immunoSEQ multiplex PCR that amplified TCR beta CDR3 across 54 Vbeta and 13 Jbeta. TCRdb redid the calling of the immunoSEQ multiplex PCR reads with MiXCR, one entry per CDR3 protein. Found here are 200,000 to 250,000 distinct CDR3 sequences, nearly 97% of them singletons; the top ten hold around 0.099%. Sequencing was performed on CD4+ T cells from PBMCs. The receptor's source is a human donor with multiple sclerosis.

CDR3 sequence reads: CAISPGQGNNEQFF. The CDR3 DNA follows: TGTGCCATCAGTCCGGGACAGGGGAATAATGAGCAGTTCTTC. The chain couples TRBV10-3 to TRBJ2-1; 10 nucleotides line up with TRBD1. The CDR3 covers 14 residues. The trim removed 5 bases at V and 7 bases at J, leaving 5 bases unmatched. Germline CDR1 and CDR2: ENHRY and SYGVKD.